This TCR beta chain was captured in a study of blood T cell repertoires in COVID-19. Study summary: Sites across the United States, Italy and Spain contributed samples from acute and convalescent COVID-19. PBMCs, B-cell-depleted T cells, or T cells were the source of the cDNA or gDNA that made up the material.

In the original workflow: Estimated nucleated cell counts came from reference gene primer amplification. The repertoire was sequenced with immunoSEQ multiplex PCR; TCRdb's copy has only in-frame clones and lacks some. V, J and clone size are taken as reported in that table, and D and trimming were inferred from the DNA itself. The table records about 150,000 clones, about 86% of them present only once. The germline V gene has CDR1 MGHRA and CDR2 YSYEKL. Trimming took 4 bases from V and 0 from J, leaving 21 bases between them. The CDR3 is 18 amino acids. The sequenced material came from peripheral blood. The TCR comes from a man aged 50 to 60 with active or convalescent COVID-19. V gene TRBV4-1 combines with J gene TRBJ1-1; D may be TRBD1 (6 bases). The DNA of the CDR3 is TGCGCCAGCAGCCTAGCAGAGGGGGTGGGGCCCTTGAACACTGAAGCTTTCTTT. Its translation is CASSLAEGVGPLNTEAFF.